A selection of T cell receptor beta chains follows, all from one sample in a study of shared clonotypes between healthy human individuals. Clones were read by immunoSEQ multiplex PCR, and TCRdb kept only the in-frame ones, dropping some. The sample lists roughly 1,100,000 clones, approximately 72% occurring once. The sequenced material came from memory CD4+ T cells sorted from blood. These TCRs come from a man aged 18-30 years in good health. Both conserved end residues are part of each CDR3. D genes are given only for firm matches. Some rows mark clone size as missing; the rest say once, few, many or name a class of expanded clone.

TGTGCCAGCAGCATCCAGGGGACCGGGGAGCTGTTTTTT	CASSIQGTGELFF	TRBJ2-2	TRBV27	NA	once	13
TGCGCCAGCAGCCAAGACGACGGAATCGGGACTGGCTACACCTTC	CASSQDDGIGTGYTF	TRBJ1-2	TRBV4-3	NA	NA	15
TGTGCCAGTAGTATAGCCAACAGGGGGCCTGGAAACACCATATATTTT	CASSIANRGPGNTIYF	TRBJ1-3	TRBV19	TRBD1	NA	16
TGCGCCAGCAGCTCCGGGACTAGCGGGGGCCGACAAGAGACCCAGTACTTC	CASSSGTSGGRQETQYF	TRBJ2-5	TRBV5-1	TRBD2	once	17
TGTGCCAGCACCAGGGGGGCTGAAGCTTTCTTT	CASTRGAEAFF	TRBJ1-1	TRBV6-1	TRBD1	NA	11
TGTGCCAGCTCCGGGACAGGGGATCCCACCGGGGAGCTGTTTTTT	CASSGTGDPTGELFF	TRBJ2-2	TRBV18	TRBD1	NA	15
TGTGCCAGCAGCCACGGACTAGCGGGGCCGCAGTTCTTC	CASSHGLAGPQFF	TRBJ2-1	TRBV5-6	TRBD2	NA	13
TGTGCCAGCAGCGCCCTTTATAGCCCCGGGGAGCTGTTTTTT	CASSALYSPGELFF	TRBJ2-2	TRBV9	NA	NA	14
TGCGCCAGCAGCGTCACCCTCCAAGAGACCCAGTACTTC	CASSVTLQETQYF	TRBJ2-5	TRBV5-1	NA	NA	13
TGTGCCAGCAGCCGCCCTACCGGGACAGGGCCCCATAATTCACCCCTCCACTTT	CASSRPTGTGPHNSPLHF	TRBJ1-6	TRBV7-2	TRBD1	NA	18
TGTGCCAGCAGTTACGGCCGCATCTCTGGGGCCAACGTCCTGACTTTC	CASSYGRISGANVLTF	TRBJ2-6	TRBV6-5	NA	NA	16
TGTGCCATCAGCGGAGCTAACTACAATGAGCAGTTCTTC	CAISGANYNEQFF	TRBJ2-1	TRBV10-3	NA	NA	13
TGTGCCAGCAGCCCGGGGGGCCAGGGCAATGAGCAGTTCTTC	CASSPGGQGNEQFF	TRBJ2-1	TRBV7-3	NA	NA	14
TGTGCCAGCAGCTTCGACGGCAGCACTGAAGCTTTCTTT	CASSFDGSTEAFF	TRBJ1-1	TRBV7-9	NA	once	13
TGTGCCAGCAATTCCGGGACTAGCGGGGGATTAGCTTACGAGCAGTACTTC	CASNSGTSGGLAYEQYF	TRBJ2-7	TRBV27	TRBD2	NA	17
TGCGCCAGCAGTGACAGGAACGAGCAGTACTTC	CASSDRNEQYF	TRBJ2-7	TRBV10-2	NA	few	11
TGTGCCAGCAGCTCCGGGACAGGGGTATACGACGAGCAGTACTTC	CASSSGTGVYDEQYF	TRBJ2-7	TRBV11-3	TRBD1	NA	15
TGTGCCAGCAGTGAACACCCAGGCGCGGGGAACCAAGAGACCCAGTACTTC	CASSEHPGAGNQETQYF	TRBJ2-5	TRBV2	NA	NA	17
TGTGCCAGCAGCTTAGCCCTGGGTACCGCAGCCCAGTACTTC	CASSLALGTAAQYF	TRBJ2-5	TRBV11-2	NA	NA	14
TGTGCCAGCAGCTCCACAGTTGGGTTAGCATTCCAAGAGACCCAGTACTTC	CASSSTVGLAFQETQYF	TRBJ2-5	TRBV7-9	NA	NA	17
TGTGCCTGGAGTGTACTTGGCCCCTTCTCTGGAAACACCATATATTTT	CAWSVLGPFSGNTIYF	TRBJ1-3	TRBV30	NA	NA	16
TGCGCCAGCAGTGAGTCGAACAAGAACACTGAAGCTTTCTTT	CASSESNKNTEAFF	TRBJ1-1	TRBV10-2	NA	once	14
TGTGCCAGTAGTATAAAGCGCAATGAGCAGTTCTTC	CASSIKRNEQFF	TRBJ2-1	TRBV19	NA	NA	12
TGTGCCAGCAGCATTAGAGCGGGAGGGCCTACCGGGGAGCTGTTTTTT	CASSIRAGGPTGELFF	TRBJ2-2	TRBV11-2	TRBD2	NA	16
TGTGCCAGCGGCCAGTTATTGGGGCCCCTCCACTTT	CASGQLLGPLHF	TRBJ1-6	TRBV6-5	NA	NA	12
TGTGCCAGCAGCCCGGACAGGCGGGAGACCCAGTACTTC	CASSPDRRETQYF	TRBJ2-5	TRBV7-2	TRBD1	NA	13
TGTGCCAGCAGTTACTCGCAGCAGGTACTCAAGCAGTACTTC	CASSYSQQVLKQYF	TRBJ2-7	TRBV6-5	NA	NA	14
TGTGCCAGCAGCTTCGGGACGGCTTCCTACGAGCAGTACTTC	CASSFGTASYEQYF	TRBJ2-7	TRBV7-8	NA	NA	14
TGTGCCAGCAGTGCGGGGGTGTCTAATGAAAAACTGTTTTTT	CASSAGVSNEKLFF	TRBJ1-4	TRBV25-1	NA	NA	14
TGCGCCAGCAGCCAAGACCTAAGACAGGGGAGCCCGGGGCTGTTTTTT	CASSQDLRQGSPGLFF	TRBJ2-2	TRBV4-3	TRBD1	NA	16
TGTGCCAGCAGCTCTGGGTCGACTGGAAACACCATATATTTT	CASSSGSTGNTIYF	TRBJ1-3	TRBV9	NA	NA	14
TGTGCCAGCAGTGTTTCGGGGGAGTTCCAAGAGACCCAGTACTTC	CASSVSGEFQETQYF	TRBJ2-5	TRBV6-1	NA	NA	15
TGTGCCAGCAGTTCGGACAGCTCCTACGAGCAGTACTTC	CASSSDSSYEQYF	TRBJ2-7	TRBV28	NA	many	13
TGTGCCAGCAACTCGGCCTACGAGCAGTACTTC	CASNSAYEQYF	TRBJ2-7	TRBV28	NA	NA	11
TGTGCCAGCAGGGATCCGACAGGGGGCGCATCAGGAATGTTTTTT	CASRDPTGGASGMFF	TRBJ1-4	TRBV6-6	TRBD1	NA	15
TGTGCCACCACTCGGAGATACACTGAAGCTTTCTTT	CATTRRYTEAFF	TRBJ1-1	TRBV19	NA	NA	12
TGCGCCAGCAGTCGGGACTTAAACTACGAGCAGTACTTC	CASSRDLNYEQYF	TRBJ2-7	TRBV10-1	NA	NA	13
TGTGCCACCAGCAGCGGGGTGGGGAGTACTAATGAAAAACTGTTTTTT	CATSSGVGSTNEKLFF	TRBJ1-4	TRBV15	NA	NA	16
TGTGCCAGCAGTAGGGAGGGGCGAAATTCACCCCTCCACTTT	CASSREGRNSPLHF	TRBJ1-6	TRBV6-6	NA	NA	14
TGTGCCAGCAGCCTGGCTAGCGGGAATGAGCAGTTCTTC	CASSLASGNEQFF	TRBJ2-1	TRBV7-9	TRBD2	once	13
TGTGCCAGCAGTGAGCCTCTGGCGGGAGGGCGAGAGACCCAGTACTTC	CASSEPLAGGRETQYF	TRBJ2-5	TRBV6-1	TRBD2	NA	16
TGTGCCAGCAGTGTCCCCGCGGGGCAGGAAGCTTTCTTT	CASSVPAGQEAFF	TRBJ1-1	TRBV25-1	NA	once	13
TGTGCCAGCAGCTTAGCGGGAGAAGGGACAGATACGCAGTATTTT	CASSLAGEGTDTQYF	TRBJ2-3	TRBV7-2	NA	NA	15
TGTGCCGGACGCACATCTGGGGGGGCCAACGTCCTGACTTTC	CAGRTSGGANVLTF	TRBJ2-6	TRBV2	NA	NA	14
TGTGCCATTTCGGACACGCCTTGGCCCCAGCATTTT	CAISDTPWPQHF	TRBJ1-5	TRBV6-1	NA	NA	12
TGTGCCAGCAGCTTAGCGGGCCAGTTTAGCTCCTACGAGCAGTACTTC	CASSLAGQFSSYEQYF	TRBJ2-7	TRBV7-6	NA	NA	16
TGTGCCAGTACTCCCTCACTTAATTCACCCCTCCACTTT	CASTPSLNSPLHF	TRBJ1-6	TRBV19	NA	NA	13
TGCGCCAGCAGCTTTGGGCTTAATAGCAATCAGCCCCAGCATTTT	CASSFGLNSNQPQHF	TRBJ1-5	TRBV5-1	NA	NA	15
TGTGCCAGCAGTCCGACAGGGACTAGCGGGGGGCAGGAGACCCAGTACTTC	CASSPTGTSGGQETQYF	TRBJ2-5	TRBV7-3	TRBD2	once	17
TGCGCCAGCAGCCTGACGGGGAACACCGGGGAGCTGTTTTTT	CASSLTGNTGELFF	TRBJ2-2	TRBV5-1	NA	few	14
TGCAGCGTCGTTTTGAACGGCATCGACGAGCAGTACTTC	CSVVLNGIDEQYF	TRBJ2-7	TRBV29-1	NA	once	13
TGTGCCAGCAGTAACAACAACAATGAGCAGTTCTTC	CASSNNNNEQFF	TRBJ2-1	TRBV2	NA	NA	12
TGTGCCAGCAGGAGGGGCGGGGGATGGGAAGGCTACACCTTC	CASRRGGGWEGYTF	TRBJ1-2	TRBV2	NA	NA	14
TGTGCCAGCAGTCCTGCCTACGAGCAGTACTTC	CASSPAYEQYF	TRBJ2-7	TRBV6-6	NA	NA	11